The sequence of this T cell receptor beta chain was determined in a study of shared clonotypes between healthy human individuals. Deep was the level used in running the assay. Once extracted for a subset, genomic DNA was divided evenly among several immunoSEQ plates. Sorted-subset replicate PCR reactions contained about 200 ng DNA, corresponding to some 28,000 T cell genomes. The method was immunoSEQ multiplex PCR; TCRdb's version includes in-frame clones alone and lacks a portion of them. The sample has about 1.5 million clones, 95% to 97% seen once; the top ten hold more than 0.9%. The CDR3 consists of 16 residues. The germline V and J ends were trimmed by 3 bases and 1 base, with 16 bases remaining between them. Germline values: CDR1 SGHNT, CDR2 YYREEE (reference sequence).

This clonotype originated in a man under 40 in good health. The source material was naive CD4+ T cells sorted from blood. Described subset: CD45RA+ positively selected. The chain has TRBV5-4 and TRBJ1-1; D is perhaps TRBD1 (5 bases). CDR3 sequence reads: CASSSPLGGSNTEAFF. The CDR3 bases are TGTGCCAGCAGCTCCCCGTTGGGGGGATCGAACACTGAAGCTTTCTTT. Supplemented by reference TRBV5-4 and TRBJ1-1, the full variable domain reads ETGVTQSPTHLIKTRGQQVTLRCSSQSGHNTVSWYQQALGQGPQFIFQYYREEENGRGNFPPRFSGLQFPNYSSELNVNALELDDSALYLCASSSPLGGSNTEAFFGQGTRLTVV.